This TCR beta chain was sequenced in a study of blood T cell repertoires in COVID-19. In the study overall: Samples came from the United States, Italy and Spain, spanning acute and convalescent COVID-19. PBMCs, B-cell-depleted T cells, or T cells were the source of the cDNA or gDNA that made up the material.

Followed longitudinally, the Seattle patients had been enrolled during active infection. The table came from immunoSEQ multiplex PCR; TCRdb's copy has only in-frame clones and leaves some out. The top ten clones hold around 7% of a sample with 230,000 or so clones, 80% to 90% of them seen once. Unmatched junction bases numbered 4, after V lost 2 bases and J lost 9 bases. CDR3 size: 13 residues. The germline CDR1 and CDR2 sequences are SEHNR and FQNEAQ (reference sequence). Sequencing was done on a sample of peripheral blood. The chain joins TRBV7-9 to TRBJ1-2; 9 nucleotides agree with TRBD1. This receptor was obtained from a woman aged 80 or over with COVID-19, enrolled during active disease. For the CDR3, the DNA is TGTGCCAGCAGCTTATCGGGACAGGGCCGCTACACCTTC. Protein: CASSLSGQGRYTF.